The 7 T cell receptor beta chains below all came from one sample that was sequenced in a study of CD8 T cells in cerebrospinal fluid in Alzheimer's disease. Reprocessing the 10x single-cell sequencing reads, TCRdb reports a single entry for every CDR3 protein and omits DNA. This table lists over a thousand distinct CDR3 sequences. The sequencing sample was made of cerebrospinal fluid. The source is a human donor in good health.

The chain couples TRBV7-2 to TRBJ1-1. The germline V gene encodes CDR1 SGHTA and CDR2 FQGNSA. The CDR3 loop spans 14 amino acids. This CDR3 reads CASSLGRGNTEAFF.

By frequency, this clonotype is medium-sized. The rearrangement joins TRBV24-1 to TRBJ2-5; absent DNA, TCRdb's TRBD1 call cannot be checked. Per the germline V gene, CDR1 is KGHDR and CDR2 is SFDVKD. CDR3 length equals 15 residues. This CDR3 reads CATSDYYRGQETQYF.

This clonotype counts as medium-sized by frequency. This chain joins TRBV20-1 and TRBJ2-1. Germline V gene sequence: CDR1 DFQATT, CDR2 SNEGSKA (reference sequence). CDR3 length: 14 amino acids. The CDR3 is CSARAGYPYNEQFF.

This clonotype is identified as large from frequency. The chain couples TRBV7-9 to TRBJ2-3; TCRdb calls TRBD2, which cannot be checked without DNA. There are 14 residues in the CDR3. CDR1 is SEHNR, CDR2 FQNEAQ, per germline (reference sequence). The CDR3 sequence is CASSAGLDTDTQYF.

Judged by frequency, this clonotype is medium-sized. J is TRBJ2-5 and V is TRBV30; there is no DNA to check the TCRdb D call of TRBD1. The CDR3 spans 13 residues. Germline CDR1 and CDR2: GTSNPN and SVGIG (reference sequence). This CDR3 is CAWTPIGPGTQYF.

This clonotype is called medium-sized based on its frequency. The chain employs TRBV20-1 and TRBJ2-5; TCRdb returns TRBD2, unconfirmable since there is no DNA. Germline CDR1 reads DFQATT; CDR2 reads SNEGSKA (reference sequence). The CDR3 contains 14 residues. CDR3 amino acids: CSARDLGRGETQYF.

This clonotype ranks as medium-sized (0.01 to 0.1%) in terms of frequency. Here the CDR3 reads CASSFRGQAATEAFF. The rearrangement uses TRBV12-3 or TRBV12-4 and TRBJ1-1; checking the TCRdb D call of TRBD1 is not possible without DNA. This CDR3 spans 15 amino acids.